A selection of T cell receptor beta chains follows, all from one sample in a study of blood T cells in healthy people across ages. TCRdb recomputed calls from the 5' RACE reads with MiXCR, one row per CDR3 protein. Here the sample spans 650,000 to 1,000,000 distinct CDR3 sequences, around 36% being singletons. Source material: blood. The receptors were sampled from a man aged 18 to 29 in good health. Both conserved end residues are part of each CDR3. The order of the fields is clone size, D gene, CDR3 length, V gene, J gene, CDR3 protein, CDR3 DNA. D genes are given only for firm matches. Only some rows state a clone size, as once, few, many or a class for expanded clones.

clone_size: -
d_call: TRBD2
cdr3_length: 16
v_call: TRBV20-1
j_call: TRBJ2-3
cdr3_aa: CSARLGLAASTDTQYF
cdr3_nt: TGCAGTGCTAGACTGGGACTAGCGGCCAGCACAGATACGCAGTATTTT

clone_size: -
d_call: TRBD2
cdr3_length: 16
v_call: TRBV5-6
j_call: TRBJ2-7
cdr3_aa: CASSFILADQGNEQYF
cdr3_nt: TGTGCCAGCAGCTTCATACTAGCGGATCAGGGCAATGAGCAGTACTTC

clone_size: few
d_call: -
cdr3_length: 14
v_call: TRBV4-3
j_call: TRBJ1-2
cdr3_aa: CASSQDGADVLYTF
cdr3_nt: TGCGCCAGCAGCCAAGATGGGGCGGACGTACTCTACACCTTC

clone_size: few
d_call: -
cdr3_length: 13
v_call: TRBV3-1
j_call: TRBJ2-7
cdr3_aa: CASSQLSTYEQYF
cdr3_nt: TGTGCCAGCAGCCAGCTGTCTACTTACGAGCAGTACTTC

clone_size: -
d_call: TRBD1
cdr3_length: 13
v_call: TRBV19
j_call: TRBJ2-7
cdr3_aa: CASSMAGGSEQYF
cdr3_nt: TGTGCCAGTAGTATGGCAGGGGGAAGTGAGCAGTACTTC

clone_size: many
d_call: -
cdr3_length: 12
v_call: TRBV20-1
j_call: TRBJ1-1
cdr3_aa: CSARKGGTEAFF
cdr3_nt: TGCAGTGCTAGAAAGGGGGGCACTGAAGCTTTCTTT

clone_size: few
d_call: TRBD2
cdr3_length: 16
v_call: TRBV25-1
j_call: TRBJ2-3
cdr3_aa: CASSDLRDYSTDTQYF
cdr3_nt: TGTGCCAGCAGTGATCTCCGGGACTATAGCACAGATACGCAGTATTTT

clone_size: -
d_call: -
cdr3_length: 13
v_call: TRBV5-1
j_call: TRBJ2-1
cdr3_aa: CASSTDRLNEQFF
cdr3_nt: TGCGCCAGCAGCACCGACAGACTCAATGAGCAGTTCTTC

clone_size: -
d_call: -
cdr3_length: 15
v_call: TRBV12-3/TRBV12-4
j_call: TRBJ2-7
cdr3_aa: CASSLGPEGIYEQYF
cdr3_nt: TGTGCCAGCAGTTTAGGTCCGGAAGGAATCTACGAGCAGTACTTC

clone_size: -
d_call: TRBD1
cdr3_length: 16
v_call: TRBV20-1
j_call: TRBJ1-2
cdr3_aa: CSALDPRTGRLSGYTF
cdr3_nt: TGCAGTGCTCTTGACCCTCGGACAGGGCGGCTTAGTGGCTACACCTTC

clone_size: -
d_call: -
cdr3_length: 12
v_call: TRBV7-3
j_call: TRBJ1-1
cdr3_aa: CASGHPNTEAFF
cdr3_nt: TGTGCCAGCGGACACCCGAACACTGAAGCTTTCTTT

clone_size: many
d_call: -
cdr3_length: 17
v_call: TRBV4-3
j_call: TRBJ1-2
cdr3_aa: CASSQGRNSLANYGYTF
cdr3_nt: TGCGCCAGCAGCCAAGGAAGAAACTCGTTAGCTAACTATGGCTACACCTTC

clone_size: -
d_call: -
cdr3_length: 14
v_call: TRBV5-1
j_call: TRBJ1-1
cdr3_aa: CASSLGYGGTEAFF
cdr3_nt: TGCGCCAGCAGCTTGGGGTATGGGGGAACTGAAGCTTTCTTT

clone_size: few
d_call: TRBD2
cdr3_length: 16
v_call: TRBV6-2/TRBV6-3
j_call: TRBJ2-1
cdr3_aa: CASSYVGASGANEQFF
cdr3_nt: TGTGCCAGCAGTTACGTCGGGGCTAGCGGGGCCAATGAGCAGTTCTTC

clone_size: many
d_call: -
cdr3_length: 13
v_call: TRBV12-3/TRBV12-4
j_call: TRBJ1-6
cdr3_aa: CASTAGLGSPLHF
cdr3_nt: TGTGCCAGCACGGCAGGGCTAGGTTCACCCCTCCACTTT

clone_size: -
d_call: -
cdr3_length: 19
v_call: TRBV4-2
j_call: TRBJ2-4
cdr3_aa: CASSQGYGDTKLAKNIQYF
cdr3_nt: TGTGCCAGCAGCCAAGGGTATGGGGACACCAAGTTAGCCAAAAACATTCAGTACTTC